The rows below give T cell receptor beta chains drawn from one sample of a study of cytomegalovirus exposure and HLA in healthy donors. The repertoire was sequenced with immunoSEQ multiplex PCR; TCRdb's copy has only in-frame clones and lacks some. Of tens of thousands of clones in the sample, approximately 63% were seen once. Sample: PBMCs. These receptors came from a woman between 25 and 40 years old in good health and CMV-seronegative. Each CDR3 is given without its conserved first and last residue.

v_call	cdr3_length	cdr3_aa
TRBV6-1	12	ASKEGADTGELF
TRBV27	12	ASSLSPVNTEAF
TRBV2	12	ASRVVGEADTQY
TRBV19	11	ASSLVSGSIQY
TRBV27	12	ASSGGATGTEAF
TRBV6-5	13	ASRDRGLGANVLT
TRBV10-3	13	AISDVGGRVDTQY
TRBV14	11	ASSQETMSSQY
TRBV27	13	ASSFQGTAKDIQY
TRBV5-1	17	ASSPIQLAGGRSTDTQY
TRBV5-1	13	ASILTGVPTDTQY
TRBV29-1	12	SVDPGQGDYEQY
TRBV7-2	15	ASSLGRTSGSQETQY
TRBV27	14	ASALSSTSPYNEQF
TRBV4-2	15	ASSLGASGISGNTIY
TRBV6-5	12	ASRNGQGSQPQH
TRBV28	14	ASSPRTGSMNTEAF
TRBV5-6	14	ARLAGFGPHEQPQH
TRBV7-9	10	LIRPGFYGYT
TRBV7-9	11	ASSYQAHTEAF
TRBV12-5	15	ASGRPGGTSARDTQY
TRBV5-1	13	ASKRQEQRSDTQY
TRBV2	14	ASSKAGTGGNQPQH
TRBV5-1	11	ASSSTGVETQY
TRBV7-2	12	ASSFRRTQETQY
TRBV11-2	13	ASSLNTNGNQPQH
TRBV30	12	AWSSDLSSYEQY
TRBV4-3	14	ASSQDKSGAYNEQF
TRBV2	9	ASSDRETQY
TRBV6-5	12	ASSYSGRETEAF
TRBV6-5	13	ASSYRDRFRDTQY
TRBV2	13	ASSGQGGSNQPQH
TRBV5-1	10	ASSFPGDIQY
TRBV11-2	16	ASSTRTVTAGSGYEQY
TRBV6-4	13	ASRKLASAYNEQF
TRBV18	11	ASSSKQGQPQH
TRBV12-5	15	ASGFWVGTGANQPQH
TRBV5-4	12	ASSFGQGNTEAF
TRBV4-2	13	ASSQRDRALYGYT
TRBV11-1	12	ASSYARYTGELF
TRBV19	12	ASSIETGIDGYT
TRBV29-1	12	SVLPGTGGYEQY
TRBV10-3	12	AISGGRVDQPQH
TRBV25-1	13	ASTPHGSAGNTIY
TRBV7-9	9	ASSSGETQY
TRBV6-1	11	AALDRDNTEAF